This T cell receptor beta chain was sequenced during a study of T cell responses to AZD1222 COVID-19 vaccine. Findings of the study overall: Females outnumbered males among donors, who were mostly white British; clonal diversity was possibly underestimated.

The germline V and J ends were trimmed by 2 bases and 3 bases, with 10 bases remaining between them. Germline CDR1 is MNHEY and CDR2 is SVGAGI. There are 15 residues in the CDR3. In regard to this clone: Its antigen is undetermined.

Method: immunoSEQ multiplex PCR; TCRdb's copy keeps in-frame clones and lacks some. The table records about 60,000 clones, 85% of them present only once. Sequenced here: peripheral blood, sampled on day 0 of MenACWY control vaccination. The chain employs TRBV6-5 and TRBJ2-2; D not resolved. The sequence was obtained from an adult in good health. CDR3 sequence (DNA): TGTGCCAGCAGTTACCGACGGAAGGACACCGGGGAGCTGTTTTTT. Translated, it gives CASSYRRKDTGELFF.